These 22 T cell receptor beta chains came from one sample sequenced in a study of beta chain features in type 1 diabetes. Expressed TCRB transcripts were sequenced because the entire RNA isolate underwent reverse transcription. Assay: immunoSEQ multiplex PCR; the TCRdb copy retains only in-frame clones and omits some. The sample lists 250,000 or so clones, 25% to 35% occurring once. The sample consisted of central memory CD4+ T cells from blood. The source is a man aged 30 to 45 in good health.

The V call is TRBV5-8, the J call TRBJ1-2; D uncertain. Germline lookup yields CDR1 SGHTS and CDR2 YDEGEE. The CDR3 is 13 residues long. V was pared by 2 bases and J by 7 bases, with 12 bases between. The CDR3 here is CASSFRNDPGYTF. The CDR3 DNA is TGTGCCAGCAGCTTTCGAAATGATCCTGGCTACACCTTC.

This CDR3 is CASSYGQGSTDTQYF. The CDR3 nucleotides are TGTGCCAGCAGCTATGGACAGGGGAGCACAGATACGCAGTATTTT. This chain links TRBV7-6 with TRBJ2-3; 9 bases map to TRBD1. The CDR3 runs 15 residues. J lost 0 bases, V lost 4 bases, and 2 bases had no gene match. Looked up from germline, CDR1 is SGHVS and CDR2 is FNYEAQ.

This clone was seen more than once but under ten times. This chain connects TRBV7-9 to TRBJ2-1; the match to TRBD1 covers 10 bases. Germline loops: CDR1 SEHNR, CDR2 FQNEAQ (reference sequence). V gave up 7 bases and J gave up 4 bases; unmatched junction bases: 7. The CDR3 is made up of 15 amino acids. This chain's CDR3 is CASTTGQGGYNEQFF. CDR3 sequence (DNA): TGTGCCAGCACCACCGGACAGGGGGGATACAATGAGCAGTTCTTC.

This clone was detected only a few times. The gene calls are TRBV18 and TRBJ2-7, with D unclear. The V gene's germline CDR1 is KGHSH and CDR2 LQKENI. This CDR3 region has 13 residues. V was clipped by 0 bases and J by 5 bases, with 8 bases between them. CDR3 residues: CASSPPAKNEQYF. The CDR3 region has the DNA TGTGCCAGCTCACCACCGGCAAAGAACGAGCAGTACTTC.

A few counts support this clone. The rearrangement joins TRBV6-5 to TRBJ2-5; no firm D call. CDR1 and CDR2 from the germline V gene are MNHEY and SVGAGI. The V and J ends lost 6 bases and 5 bases respectively, with 10 bases between them. The CDR3 has 12 amino acids. The DNA of the CDR3 is TGTGCCAGCAGCTCTGATGGGGAGACCCAGTACTTC. Translation: CASSSDGETQYF.

The rearrangement joins TRBV6-6 to TRBJ2-5; weak D call: TRBD2 (5 bases). The CDR3 runs to 12 residues. Looked up from germline, CDR1 is MNHNY and CDR2 is SVGAGI (reference sequence). Trimming shortened V by 5 bases and J by 5 bases, and 9 bases separated the two germline ends. The CDR3 DNA reads TGTGCCAGCAGTCCGGGATCGGAGACCCAGTACTTC. As protein: CASSPGSETQYF.

The sample holds a few counts of this clone. The V and J genes are TRBV7-9 and TRBJ2-2; 11 bases fit TRBD2. V shed 4 bases, J shed 4 bases, and the junction held 11 bases outside the gene matches. Germline CDR1 and CDR2: SEHNR and FQNEAQ (reference sequence). The CDR3 is made up of 18 amino acids. The CDR3 reads CASSSALAGGKTTGELFF. The CDR3 DNA sequence: TGTGCCAGCAGCTCGGCTCTAGCGGGAGGAAAAACCACCGGGGAGCTGTTTTTT.

This clone was seen more than once but under ten times. The chain carries TRBV10-1 and TRBJ2-7, with D possibly matching TRBD2 (7 bases). The CDR3 length is 14 residues. Per germline, CDR1 WNHNN and CDR2 SYGVQD (reference sequence). Trimming removed 11 bases at V and 0 bases at J, with 17 bases between. The CDR3 sequence is CAGDRGASSYEQYF. The CDR3 nucleotides are TGCGCCGGAGACCGGGGGGCGAGCTCCTACGAGCAGTACTTC.

This clone has a handful of counts. This sequence joins TRBV11-3 and TRBJ2-7, with 7 positions matching TRBD2. The CDR3 covers 14 residues. J gave up 5 bases and V 5 bases, and 9 bases lay outside the gene matches. The germline V gene encodes CDR1 SGHNT and CDR2 YENEEA. CDR3 bases: TGTGCCAGCAGCCCCCTTAGGGGAGGGCACGAGCAGTACTTC. Protein product: CASSPLRGGHEQYF.

The V gene is TRBV7-6, the J gene TRBJ2-1; D might be TRBD2 (6 bases). Germline V gene sequence: CDR1 SGHVS, CDR2 FNYEAQ. V dropped 0 bases and J dropped 4 bases, with 10 bases sitting between them. This CDR3 is built from 15 residues. This chain's CDR3 is CASSLAETRYNEQFF. In nucleotides, the CDR3 is TGTGCCAGCAGCTTAGCTGAGACTAGATACAATGAGCAGTTCTTC.

In this sample, this clone turned up a few times. The CDR3 region has the DNA TGTGCCAGCAGCTTGGGACAGTCGTCATCTAACTATGGCTACACCTTC. Amino acids: CASSLGQSSSNYGYTF. The chain uses TRBV5-6 and TRBJ1-2; D perhaps matches TRBD1 (5 bases). Per germline, CDR1 SGHDT and CDR2 YYEEEE. V was cut by 0 bases and J by 0 bases, with 12 bases left in between. The CDR3 extends over 16 amino acids.

The chain employs TRBV19 and TRBJ1-2; 7 positions agree with TRBD1. The CDR3 is 15 amino acids. Germline CDR1 is LNHDA and CDR2 is SQIVND (reference sequence). With 5 bases clipped from V and 5 bases from J, the junction kept 11 bases outside the gene matches. The CDR3 spells CASSPRRDSPYGYTF. CDR3 sequence (DNA): TGTGCCAGTAGTCCCCGCCGGGACAGCCCTTATGGCTACACCTTC.

This clone was detected only a few times. V and J are TRBV2 and TRBJ1-5, with D perhaps matching TRBD1 (6 bases). Trimming left V 4 bases short and J 7 bases short, with 14 bases between. The CDR3 consists of 14 residues. Germline assignment: CDR1 SNHLY and CDR2 FYNNEI. The CDR3: CASSVNRVGQPQHF. CDR3 in DNA: TGTGCCAGCAGTGTCAACAGGGTGGGACAGCCCCAGCATTTT.

This clone has a handful of counts. The chain combines TRBV15 with TRBJ2-1, with 14 bases lining up with TRBD2. The V gene end was trimmed by 6 bases and the J gene end by 2 bases; junction bases not matched to a gene: 9. Germline loops: CDR1 LNHNV, CDR2 YYDKDF (reference sequence). The CDR3 runs 18 residues. The CDR3 DNA reads as TGTGCCACCAGGGCGACTAGCGGGGGGGCCATAACCTACAATGAGCAGTTCTTC. Protein: CATRATSGGAITYNEQFF.

This chain uses TRBV18 with TRBJ1-1; D uncertain. The germline V and J ends were trimmed by 4 bases and 1 base, with 13 bases remaining between them. The germline V gene encodes CDR1 KGHSH and CDR2 LQKENI. The CDR3 extends over 15 amino acids. DNA of the CDR3: TGTGCCAGCTCACTTAAGCTGGACGGGAACACTGAAGCTTTCTTT. Translation gives CASSLKLDGNTEAFF.

This chain uses TRBV29-1 with TRBJ1-1; D is perhaps TRBD1 (5 bases). Trimming removed 0 bases at V and 3 bases at J, with 8 bases between. Germline V gene data show CDR1 as SQVTM and CDR2 as ANQGSEA. The CDR3 runs 13 residues. CDR3 sequence (DNA): TGCAGCGTTGAAGAGGGGCCTTACACTGAAGCTTTCTTT. It translates to CSVEEGPYTEAFF.

The rearrangement joins TRBV29-1 to TRBJ2-1; 9 bases fit TRBD1. This CDR3 spans 14 amino acids. The V gene end was trimmed by 5 bases and the J gene end by 2 bases; junction bases not matched to a gene: 4. Germline values: CDR1 SQVTM, CDR2 ANQGSEA. The CDR3 bases are TGCAGCGTTCGGGACAGGGACCCCTACAATGAGCAGTTCTTC. This translates into CSVRDRDPYNEQFF.

V usage is TRBV6-5 and J usage is TRBJ2-5; D gene ambiguous. Trimming stripped 7 bases from V and 5 bases from J, with 14 bases between. The CDR3 is 13 amino acids. Germline assignment: CDR1 MNHEY and CDR2 SVGAGI. CDR3 in amino acids: CASTRTSGETQYF. The DNA of the CDR3 is TGTGCCAGCACACGGACCTCCGGGGAGACCCAGTACTTC.

J is TRBJ2-7 and V is TRBV19; 7 bases agree with TRBD1. After removal of 3 bases from V and 3 bases from J, the junction contained 8 bases not matched to a gene. The CDR3 is 15 amino acids. Per germline, CDR1 LNHDA and CDR2 SQIVND (reference sequence). The CDR3 is CASSIRVRGLYEQYF. In DNA form, the CDR3 reads TGTGCCAGTAGTATTAGAGTAAGGGGGCTCTACGAGCAGTACTTC.

The rearrangement joins TRBV9 to TRBJ2-3, with D possibly called TRBD1 or TRBD2 (5 bases each). The CDR3 spans 19 residues. Trimming left V 2 bases short and J 2 bases short, with 24 bases between. Germline V gene lookup returns CDR1 SGDLS and CDR2 YYNGEE. This CDR3 reads CASSVGMGVSKPITDTQYF. CDR3 coding DNA: TGTGCCAGCAGCGTGGGAATGGGGGTTTCAAAACCGATCACAGATACGCAGTATTTT.

By frequency in the sample, this clone is medium-sized. The rearrangement links TRBV4-3 to TRBJ2-3; no clear D. The ends were cut back, 2 bases at V and 4 bases at J, with 10 bases in the middle. The CDR3 runs 14 residues. Per germline, CDR1 LGHNA and CDR2 YSLEER. CDR3 bases: TGCGCCAGCAGCCAACAGCACTCAGCAGATACGCAGTATTTT. Its protein product is CASSQQHSADTQYF.

The chain joins TRBV7-2 to TRBJ2-5; D may be TRBD1 or TRBD2 (5 bases each). The J call may be faulty, since TRBJ2-7 better matches the DNA end. CDR3 length: 16 amino acids. The germline V gene encodes CDR1 SGHTA and CDR2 FQGNSA. DNA of the CDR3: TGTGCCAGCAGCCCGGCCGGGGCCGTGGCACCCTACGAGCAGTACTTC. Translation: CASSPAGAVAPYEQYF.